The source of this TCR beta chain is a study of blood T cell repertoires in COVID-19. Study overall: Samples taken during acute and convalescent COVID-19 were collected in the United States, Italy and Spain. The cDNA or gDNA used as material had been derived from T cells, B-cell-depleted T cells, or PBMCs.

With V trimmed by 5 bases and J by 3 bases, 9 bases remained unmatched. The CDR3 extends over 18 amino acids. The V gene's germline CDR1 is LNHDA and CDR2 SQIVND (reference sequence). Original analysis: Reference gene primer amplification yielded estimated nucleated cell counts. Some clones are missing from TCRdb's copy, which holds only in-frame ones; the method was immunoSEQ multiplex PCR. For V, J and clone size, that table is used; D and trimming come from the DNA. Altogether about 80,000 clones are present, over 80% being singletons, with the ten largest covering around 9.7%. In its sample, this clone was seen a few times.

This receptor was taken from a human donor in a cohort sampled during active COVID-19. The chain carries TRBV19 and TRBJ2-6; TRBD1 matches at 11 bases. Input material: peripheral blood. The CDR3 DNA sequence: TGTGCCAGTAGTCCCCGGACAGGGGGCGGCTTTGGGGCCAACGTCCTGACTTTC. Protein: CASSPRTGGGFGANVLTF. Full variable domain (rest looked up from reference TRBV19 and TRBJ2-6): DGGITQSPKYLFRKEGQNVTLSCEQNLNHDAMYWYRQDPGQGLRLIYYSQIVNDFQKGDIAEGYSVSREKKESFPLTVTSAQKNPTAFYLCASSPRTGGGFGANVLTFGAGSRLTVL.